This record looks at one T cell receptor beta chain sequence and its context. The antigen it recognizes is unknown. Base qualities are missing; no much larger clone stands one base away. The CDR3 regions of human TCRbeta chains were analyzed by immunosequencing. Under the source paper's analysis protocol: Repertoire TCRs were checked for matches against a reference library of SARS-CoV-2-specific TCRs that had been generated using the MIRA antigen-specificity platform. Breadth meant the fraction of unique TCRs that were SARS-CoV-2-associated, whereas depth meant the fraction of total T cells that were SARS-CoV-2-associated. Each spike-specific TCR was assigned to its reactive spike region and to a CD4 or CD8 class using the MIRA data. Log10-transformed breadth and depth values were compared by one-way ANOVA with Sidak's multiple comparisons tests. TCRdb provides this immuneACCESS table in a form limited to in-frame rearrangements. Some clones are lacking; in checked studies, under half of them reflect an unresolved V gene, and why the rest are absent is not known. Clone size and V and J calls were adopted from that table, with D and trimming inferred from the DNA. The table for this sample lists fewer than 200,000 clones; 94% of them were counted only once. The biggest ten clones account for around 1.6% of the sample.

This sample was included in a study of T cell responses to AZD1222 COVID-19 vaccine (dated by TCRdb to the early 2020s). At the level of the whole study: A total of just over 230 trial participants underwent TCR sequencing, of whom under 220 had received two doses of AZD1222 and 26 had received two doses of the MenACWY control vaccine. Enrollment into the trials was organized by age into subgroups of 18-55, 56-69 and 70-plus years, and those subgroups contained roughly 140, 27 and 60 TCR-sequenced participants, respectively. Here is what the overall study found, with its caveats: Reportedly, almost half of the unique spike-specific TCRs recognized epitopes lying outside the regions that are mutated in the B.1.351 and B.1.1.7 variants. No day 14 peak-response samples were available, so repertoires were characterized only after the peak T cell response. Participants were mostly white British, with more females than males. The authors suggested clonal diversity may have been underestimated. Conclusions about previously exposed vaccinees are limited, since just 6 or 7 AZD1222 recipients were seropositive for SARS-CoV-2 at baseline. The 56-69-year group was small, and its depth increase did not reach significance, likely because of low power. Spike-specific TCR breadth and depth rose significantly after two AZD1222 doses compared with day 0 and with MenACWY recipients. CD4 TCRs associated with the vaccine covered the entire spike protein, and the dominant responses were in regions 160-218 and 743-854.

The sample's time point label, decoded: about 28 days (+/-7) after the second vaccine dose. Because spike-specific TCR depth and breadth did not differ between the two schedules, AZD1222 recipients who got a second dose at roughly 4 weeks were pooled with those who got a second dose at roughly 12 weeks. The vaccinee samples were drawn from two UK trials, COV001 and COV002, one of which was a single-blind randomized controlled phase 2/3 trial testing AZD1222 (ChAdOx1 nCoV-19) in healthy adults. For TCRbeta chain sequencing, PBMC samples were collected from trial participants at day 0 and at day 28 after the second dose. From a lookup of the germline V gene, CDR1 and CDR2 are SGHVS and FQNEAQ. Including cysteine and phenylalanine, the CDR3 has 16 amino acids. Just CDR3 DNA is preserved here, 48 bases in frame from base 1. V ends up 5 bases short and J 2 bases short, with an unmatched junction base count of 8.

The chain links TRBV7-8 with TRBJ2-7, and 11 junctional nucleotides match TRBD2. Here the sequenced sample was peripheral blood, taken 28 days after the second AZD1222 dose. The origin of this receptor is an adult who received the AZD1222 COVID-19 vaccine. The DNA sequence is TGTGCCAGCAGCCCGACGGGACTAGCGGCAACCTACGAGCAGTACTTC. This is translated as CASSPTGLAATYEQYF.